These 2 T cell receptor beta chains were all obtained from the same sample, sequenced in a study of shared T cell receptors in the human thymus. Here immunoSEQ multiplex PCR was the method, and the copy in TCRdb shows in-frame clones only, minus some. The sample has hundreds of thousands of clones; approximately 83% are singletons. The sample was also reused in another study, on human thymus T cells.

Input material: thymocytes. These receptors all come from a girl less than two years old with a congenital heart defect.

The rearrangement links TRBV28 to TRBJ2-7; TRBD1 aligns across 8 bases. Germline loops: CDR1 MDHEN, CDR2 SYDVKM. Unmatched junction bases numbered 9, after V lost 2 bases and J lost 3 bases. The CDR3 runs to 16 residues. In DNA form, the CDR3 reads TGTGCCAGCAGTTTAGTCCCCCGGACAGGGAACTACGAGCAGTACTTC. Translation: CASSLVPRTGNYEQYF.

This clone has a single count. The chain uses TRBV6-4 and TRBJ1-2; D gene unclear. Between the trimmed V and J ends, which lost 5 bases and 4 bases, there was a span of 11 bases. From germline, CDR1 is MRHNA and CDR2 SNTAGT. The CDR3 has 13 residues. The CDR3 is CASSPTGAYGYTF. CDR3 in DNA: TGTGCCAGCAGTCCTACGGGAGCCTATGGCTACACCTTC.